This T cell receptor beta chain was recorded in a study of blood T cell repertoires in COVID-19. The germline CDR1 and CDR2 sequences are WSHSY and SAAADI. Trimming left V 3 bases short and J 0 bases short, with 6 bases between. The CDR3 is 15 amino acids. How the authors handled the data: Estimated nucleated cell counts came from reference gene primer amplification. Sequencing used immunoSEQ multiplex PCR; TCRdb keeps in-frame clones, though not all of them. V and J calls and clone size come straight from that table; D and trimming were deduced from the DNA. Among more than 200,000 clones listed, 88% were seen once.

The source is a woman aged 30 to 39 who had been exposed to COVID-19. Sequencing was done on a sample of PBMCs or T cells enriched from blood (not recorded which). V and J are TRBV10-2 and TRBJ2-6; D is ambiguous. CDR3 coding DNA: TGCGCCAGCAGTGATCCTAGCTCTGGGGCCAACGTCCTGACTTTC. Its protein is CASSDPSSGANVLTF.